This TCR beta chain was captured in a study of regulatory T cells in long-lasting Graves disease. Combining iRepertoire HTBI primers with Arm-PCR of CDR3 regions, the authors built TCR beta libraries. TCRdb re-called the multiplex PCR reads with MiXCR, one entry per CDR3 protein. The sample holds more than 300,000 distinct CDR3 sequences, roughly 10% seen once. The germline V gene has CDR1 SGHAT and CDR2 FQNNGV. V dropped 4 bases and J dropped 4 bases, with 14 bases sitting between them. The length of the CDR3 is 15 residues. This clonotype was observed many times. The time point here: newly diagnosed GD, antithyroid drugs for less than 3 months. Researchers made the TCR library from RNA that was extracted from PBMCs. This sample was shared with a second study, whose subject was T cells in Graves' hyperthyroidism and ophthalmopathy.

This clonotype was obtained from a woman under 30 with Graves disease. The gene calls are TRBV11-2 and TRBJ1-3; D not certain. The material sequenced was peripheral blood mononuclear cells (PBMCs), taken at new diagnosis, from a patient treated with antithyroid drugs. CDR3 in amino acids: CASSSIQFFGNTIYF. For the CDR3, the DNA is TGTGCCAGCAGCTCAATACAGTTTTTCGGAAACACCATATATTTT.